This is a list of T cell receptor beta chains from one sample in a study of T cells in Graves' hyperthyroidism and ophthalmopathy. Each CDR3 protein gets one entry after TCRdb re-called the multiplex PCR reads with MiXCR. The repertoire holds under 400,000 distinct CDR3 sequences, under 25% seen once, with over 40% in the top ten. Sequenced sample: blood. The receptor source for this set is a woman in her 50s with Graves' hyperthyroidism. Both conserved end residues are part of each CDR3. The D gene is left open where the match is weak. The listing skips clone size in some rows; elsewhere it reads once, few, many or a size class.

v_call,clone_size,j_call,d_call,cdr3_aa,cdr3_nt
TRBV11-3,many,TRBJ2-1,TRBD2,CASSLALAGSNEQFF,TGTGCCAGCAGCTTAGCACTAGCGGGGTCCAATGAGCAGTTCTTC
TRBV7-2,NA,TRBJ2-3,NA,CASSLSGGGIWGTDTQYF,TGTGCCAGCAGCTTAAGTGGAGGCGGGATTTGGGGCACAGATACGCAGTATTTT
TRBV5-1,many,TRBJ2-1,NA,CASSLFLAGSSYNEQFF,TGCGCCAGCAGCTTGTTTCTGGCGGGAAGCTCCTACAATGAGCAGTTCTTC
TRBV6-6,few,TRBJ2-3,NA,CASSYLYGDTQYF,TGTGCCAGCAGTTACTTATATGGAGATACGCAGTATTTT
TRBV29-1,few,TRBJ1-3,NA,CSAGGAGNTIYF,TGCAGCGCCGGAGGAGCTGGAAACACCATATATTTT
TRBV12-3/TRBV12-4,few,TRBJ2-7,TRBD1,CASTDGQGSVGEQYF,TGTGCCAGCACCGACGGACAGGGGAGTGTGGGCGAGCAGTACTTC
TRBV6-1,NA,TRBJ1-2,TRBD1,CASSGRGGGLYGYTF,TGTGCCAGCAGTGGGAGAGGGGGCGGATTATATGGCTACACCTTC
TRBV3-1,many,TRBJ2-7,TRBD2,CASSQLPGLANYEQYF,TGTGCCAGCAGCCAATTGCCGGGACTAGCAAACTACGAGCAGTACTTC
TRBV4-2,NA,TRBJ2-7,TRBD2,CASSQGSPSGRVEQYF,TGTGCCAGCAGCCAAGGTTCGCCTAGCGGGAGAGTCGAGCAGTACTTC
TRBV12-5,NA,TRBJ2-7,NA,CASGFGGGQKNYEQYF,TGTGCTAGTGGTTTTGGTGGGGGACAAAAGAACTACGAGCAGTACTTC
TRBV12-3/TRBV12-4,many,TRBJ1-2,TRBD1,CASSRGGSGYGYTF,TGTGCCAGCAGCCGAGGGGGCTCTGGCTATGGCTACACCTTC
TRBV6-5,many,TRBJ2-2,TRBD2,CASSYTTSGEGELFF,TGTGCCAGCAGTTACACGACTAGCGGGGAGGGGGAGCTGTTTTTT
TRBV7-3,many,TRBJ1-5,NA,CASSSSRGQPQHF,TGTGCCAGCAGCTCGAGCCGGGGCCAGCCCCAGCATTTT
TRBV25-1,few,TRBJ1-1,NA,CASRKDRLTEAFF,TGTGCCAGCAGGAAAGACCGACTCACTGAAGCTTTCTTT
TRBV20-1,many,TRBJ2-3,NA,CSAISLANTSTDTQYF,TGCAGTGCGATTTCACTAGCTAATACTAGCACAGATACGCAGTATTTT
TRBV4-2,few,TRBJ2-1,TRBD2,CASSQSPSGGFGDEQFF,TGTGCCAGCAGCCAATCTCCGAGCGGGGGATTTGGCGATGAGCAGTTCTTC
TRBV6-1,once,TRBJ2-7,TRBD2,CASLVSGGRSSYEQYF,TGTGCCAGCCTCGTTTCGGGCGGGAGATCCTCCTACGAGCAGTACTTC
TRBV20-1,few,TRBJ2-5,NA,CSATTVNLYQETQYF,TGCAGTGCTACAACAGTGAACCTGTACCAAGAGACCCAGTACTTC
TRBV3-1,few,TRBJ2-7,NA,CASSRGRLHSYEQYF,TGTGCCAGCAGCCGTGGACGTTTACACTCCTACGAGCAGTACTTC
TRBV28,many,TRBJ2-3,NA,CASSLVADTQYF,TGTGCCAGCAGTTTGGTGGCAGATACGCAGTATTTT
TRBV20-1,few,TRBJ2-7,NA,CSARRGDYEQYF,TGCAGTGCAAGACGAGGGGACTACGAGCAGTACTTC
TRBV5-1,NA,TRBJ1-1,NA,CASSWDGMDTEAFF,TGCGCCAGCAGCTGGGACGGCATGGACACTGAAGCTTTCTTT
TRBV12-3/TRBV12-4,NA,TRBJ2-1,NA,CASSLSPLYNEQFF,TGTGCCAGCAGTTTATCCCCGCTCTACAATGAGCAGTTCTTC
TRBV7-2,NA,TRBJ2-7,TRBD1,CASSLAGQGAEEQYF,TGTGCCAGCAGCTTAGCAGGACAGGGGGCGGAAGAGCAGTACTTC
TRBV29-1,NA,TRBJ2-7,TRBD1,CSVLETGAYEQYF,TGCAGCGTTTTGGAGACAGGGGCTTACGAGCAGTACTTC
TRBV15,NA,TRBJ1-2,TRBD1,CATSSTRGPAEDYTF,TGTGCCACCAGCAGTACCAGGGGGCCAGCGGAGGACTACACCTTC
TRBV3-1,NA,TRBJ2-1,NA,CASSQVGGEGGNEQFF,TGTGCCAGCAGCCAAGTGGGAGGGGAGGGGGGCAATGAGCAGTTCTTC
TRBV5-8,many,TRBJ1-5,NA,CASSFRRGIQPQHF,TGTGCCAGCAGCTTCCGACGGGGGATTCAGCCCCAGCATTTT
TRBV28,many,TRBJ2-1,NA,CASSSPLIPGNEQFF,TGTGCCAGCAGTTCACCTTTAATTCCAGGGAATGAGCAGTTCTTC
TRBV6-5,many,TRBJ1-4,NA,CASSYREEGEKLFF,TGTGCCAGCAGTTACAGGGAGGAAGGTGAAAAACTGTTTTTT
TRBV3-1,many,TRBJ1-6,NA,CASSQGSQGLSLHF,TGTGCCAGCAGCCAAGGGTCTCAGGGGCTTTCCCTCCACTTT
TRBV7-6,many,TRBJ2-7,NA,CASSQAGGTYEQYF,TGTGCCAGCAGCCAAGCAGGGGGGACCTACGAGCAGTACTTC
TRBV18,many,TRBJ2-5,TRBD1,CASSPVTGSTETQYF,TGTGCCAGCTCACCAGTGACAGGGTCAACAGAGACCCAGTACTTC
TRBV12-3/TRBV12-4,many,TRBJ1-1,NA,CASSLLERQAFF,TGTGCCAGCAGTTTACTGGAACGCCAGGCTTTCTTT
TRBV7-9,many,TRBJ1-4,TRBD1,CASSFEQGGGEKLFF,TGTGCCAGCAGCTTCGAACAGGGGGGTGGTGAAAAACTGTTTTTT
TRBV13,many,TRBJ1-2,NA,CASSARDRSHTF,TGTGCCAGCAGCGCCAGGGACCGTTCGCACACCTTC
TRBV20-1,NA,TRBJ1-2,TRBD1,CSAPPGAGGYGYTF,TGCAGTGCCCCCCCTGGGGCAGGGGGCTATGGCTACACCTTC
TRBV19,NA,TRBJ1-2,NA,CASRIANYGYTF,TGTGCCAGTAGAATCGCCAACTATGGCTACACCTTC
TRBV20-1,few,TRBJ1-4,NA,CSASNSATNEKLFF,TGCAGTGCTTCAAACTCTGCAACTAATGAAAAACTGTTTTTT
TRBV4-1,few,TRBJ2-3,TRBD2,CASSQGSGMSSTDTQYF,TGCGCCAGCAGCCAAGGTAGCGGGATGTCTAGCACAGATACGCAGTATTTT
TRBV4-1,NA,TRBJ2-7,NA,CASSQGRTLEQYF,TGCGCCAGCAGCCAAGGGCGCACTCTTGAGCAGTACTTC
TRBV7-6,many,TRBJ2-7,NA,CASSQQSEQYF,TGTGCCAGCAGCCAACAGAGCGAGCAGTACTTC
TRBV7-2,NA,TRBJ1-2,TRBD1,CASRQTGLYGYTF,TGTGCCAGCAGACAGACAGGGCTCTATGGCTACACCTTC
TRBV2,many,TRBJ2-1,NA,CASSARVNNNEQFF,TGTGCCAGCAGTGCCAGGGTCAATAACAATGAGCAGTTCTTC
TRBV19,many,TRBJ2-4,TRBD2,CASSITSGSLGGNIQYF,TGTGCCAGTAGTATTACTAGCGGGAGTCTCGGTGGAAACATTCAGTACTTC
TRBV5-6,NA,TRBJ2-5,NA,CASSLALDPRETQYF,TGTGCCAGCAGCTTGGCCCTGGACCCGAGGGAGACCCAGTACTTC
TRBV30,NA,TRBJ1-4,NA,CAWSVLLFEKLFF,TGTGCCTGGAGTGTCCTATTATTCGAAAAACTGTTTTTT
TRBV24-1,NA,TRBJ2-1,NA,CATSDLNSRVGVNEQFF,TGTGCCACCAGTGATTTGAACTCCAGGGTAGGAGTAAATGAGCAGTTCTTC
TRBV7-9,few,TRBJ2-2,TRBD1,CASSSSGQGYTGELFF,TGTGCCAGCAGCTCATCGGGACAGGGGTACACCGGGGAGCTGTTTTTT
TRBV6-5,NA,TRBJ2-1,NA,CASSYNTLSSYNEQFF,TGTGCCAGCAGTTACAACACCCTGAGCTCCTACAATGAGCAGTTCTTC
TRBV4-1,NA,TRBJ1-5,TRBD1,CVSSQASGGGNQPQHF,TGCGTCAGCAGCCAAGCCTCAGGGGGAGGCAATCAGCCCCAGCATTTT
TRBV11-2,NA,TRBJ2-5,NA,CASRRGGKETQYF,TGTGCCAGCAGGCGTGGGGGGAAAGAGACCCAGTACTTC
TRBV7-3,many,TRBJ1-1,TRBD1,CASSFTNRGTANTEAFF,TGTGCCAGCAGCTTCACTAACCGGGGGACAGCTAACACTGAAGCTTTCTTT
TRBV2,many,TRBJ2-1,NA,CASSRRVSSGEQFF,TGTGCCAGCAGCCGGAGGGTTAGTTCCGGTGAGCAGTTCTTC
TRBV19,once,TRBJ2-2,TRBD1,CASSMTGGSGGELLF,TGTGCCAGTAGTATGACAGGGGGCAGCGGCGGGGAGCTGCTTTTT
TRBV16,NA,TRBJ1-6,NA,CASSQSQGSSLHF,TGTGCCAGCAGCCAATCACAGGGATCATCCCTCCACTTT
TRBV18,many,TRBJ2-7,TRBD1,CASSATGGSYEQYF,TGTGCCAGCTCAGCGACAGGGGGCTCCTACGAGCAGTACTTC
TRBV10-3,NA,TRBJ1-6,TRBD1,CAIRETGSPLHF,TGTGCCATCAGGGAGACAGGGTCACCCCTCCACTTT